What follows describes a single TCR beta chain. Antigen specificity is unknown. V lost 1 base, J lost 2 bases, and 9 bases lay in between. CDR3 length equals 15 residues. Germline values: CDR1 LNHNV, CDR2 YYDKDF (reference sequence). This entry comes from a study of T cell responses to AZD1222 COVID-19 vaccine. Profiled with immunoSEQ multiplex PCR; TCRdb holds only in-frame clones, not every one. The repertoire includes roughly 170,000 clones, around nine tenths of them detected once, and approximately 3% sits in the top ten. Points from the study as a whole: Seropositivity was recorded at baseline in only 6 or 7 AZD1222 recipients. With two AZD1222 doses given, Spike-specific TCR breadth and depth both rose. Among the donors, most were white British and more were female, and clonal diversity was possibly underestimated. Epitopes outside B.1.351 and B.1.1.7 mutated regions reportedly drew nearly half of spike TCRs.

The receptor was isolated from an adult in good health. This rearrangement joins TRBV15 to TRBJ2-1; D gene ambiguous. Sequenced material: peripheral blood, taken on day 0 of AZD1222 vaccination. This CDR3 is CATSRGGSAYNEQFF. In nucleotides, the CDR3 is TGTGCCACCAGCAGAGGCGGCAGCGCCTACAATGAGCAGTTCTTC.